This TCR beta chain emerged from a study of blood T cell repertoires in COVID-19. TCRdb's table, derived via immunoSEQ multiplex PCR, lists solely in-frame clones and lacks some. The sample consists of more than 95,000 clones, 60% to 80% of them appearing once. Unmatched junction bases numbered 13, after V lost 3 bases and J lost 1 base. Germline-derived CDR1 and CDR2 are SGHNT and YYREEE (reference sequence). The CDR3 sequence is 18 residues long. The receptor was derived from an elderly man with COVID-19, enrolled during active disease. The sequenced material came from peripheral blood. The chain employs TRBV5-4 and TRBJ1-3; 7 nucleotides agree with TRBD1. The CDR3 region is CASSSDRVSRPSGNTIYF. CDR3 nucleotide sequence: TGTGCCAGCAGCTCCGACAGGGTCTCTAGACCTTCTGGAAACACCATATATTTT.